These T cell receptor beta chains were read from a single sample in a study of T-cell memory formation after mild COVID-19. TCRdb re-derived calls from the 5' RACE reads in MiXCR, one entry per CDR3 protein. Among some 150,000 distinct CDR3 sequences listed, roughly 21% were seen once. Sequences were obtained from PBMCs or a T cell subset sorted from them (not recorded which). The receptors here all came from an adult woman who had mild COVID-19 (a few samples of this study predate the infection). Cell type and time point are not known. Each CDR3 is given with its conserved first and last residue. D genes are given only for firm matches. For some rows the clone size is stated as once, few or many, or as a class when expanded; others skip it.

clone_size d_call j_call v_call cdr3_aa cdr3_nt
few NA TRBJ2-2 TRBV27 CASSINTGELFF TGTGCCAGCAGTATAAACACCGGGGAGCTGTTTTTT
NA TRBD1 TRBJ2-7 TRBV5-1 CASSSGTVFSYEQYF TGCGCCAGCAGCTCTGGGACAGTCTTTTCCTACGAGCAGTACTTC
many TRBD1 TRBJ2-5 TRBV7-2 CASSLDRGETQYF TGTGCCAGCAGCCTCGACAGGGGCGAGACCCAGTACTTC
NA NA TRBJ1-1 TRBV24-1 CATSDYKNTEAFF TGTGCCACCAGTGATTACAAGAACACTGAAGCTTTCTTT
few NA TRBJ2-2 TRBV4-2 CASSQDRSANTGELFF TGTGCCAGCAGCCAAGATCGTTCTGCGAACACCGGGGAGCTGTTTTTT
NA TRBD2 TRBJ2-3 TRBV10-3 CAISDGGRATDTQYF TGTGCCATCAGTGATGGAGGGAGGGCCACAGATACGCAGTATTTT
NA TRBD1 TRBJ2-5 TRBV12-5 CASGWQGATETQYF TGTGCTAGTGGTTGGCAGGGGGCGACAGAGACCCAGTACTTC
NA NA TRBJ2-7 TRBV5-1 CASSLAQGEGYEQYF TGCGCCAGCAGCTTGGCGCAGGGCGAAGGTTACGAGCAGTACTTC
NA NA TRBJ1-5 TRBV19 CASSTPARTQHF TGTGCCAGTAGTACCCCCGCTAGAACCCAGCATTTT
NA NA TRBJ1-2 TRBV18 CASSPGNTHGYTF TGTGCCAGCTCACCCGGGAACACCCATGGCTACACCTTC
few NA TRBJ2-2 TRBV24-1 CATSAGVSTGELFF TGTGCCACCAGTGCTGGGGTATCGACCGGGGAGCTGTTTTTT
few NA TRBJ2-1 TRBV7-3 CASSFGPSANEQFF TGTGCCAGCAGCTTCGGACCATCAGCGAATGAGCAGTTCTTC
few NA TRBJ1-1 TRBV6-2/TRBV6-3 CASSYIPEEGWNTEAFF TGTGCCAGCAGTTACATCCCCGAAGAGGGATGGAACACTGAAGCTTTCTTT
NA TRBD1 TRBJ1-4 TRBV3-1 CASSQASATGIEKLFF TGTGCCAGCAGCCAAGCGTCAGCGACAGGGATTGAAAAACTGTTTTTT
NA NA TRBJ1-5 TRBV12-3/TRBV12-4 CASSFFWDQPQHF TGTGCCAGCAGTTTCTTTTGGGATCAGCCCCAGCATTTT
NA NA TRBJ1-3 TRBV12-3/TRBV12-4 CASSSGNTIYF TGTGCCAGCAGTTCCGGAAACACCATATATTTT
many NA TRBJ1-3 TRBV7-2 CASSLSPNTIYF TGTGCCAGCAGCTTATCGCCAAACACCATATATTTT
NA TRBD2 TRBJ2-7 TRBV5-1 CASSLGTSGNPPPVYEQYF TGCGCCAGCAGCCTAGGGACTAGCGGGAACCCCCCTCCGGTCTACGAGCAGTACTTC
few TRBD2 TRBJ2-5 TRBV7-9 CASSSGLAGSLETQYF TGTGCCAGCAGCTCGGGACTAGCGGGTTCCTTGGAGACCCAGTACTTC
few NA TRBJ1-2 TRBV5-1 CASSQGGANYGYTF TGCGCCAGCAGCCAGGGAGGGGCTAACTATGGCTACACCTTC
few NA TRBJ2-1 TRBV6-5 CASSLDGLSQFF TGTGCCAGCAGCCTCGATGGACTGTCGCAGTTCTTC
few NA TRBJ2-7 TRBV6-5 CASSQYVGMDYEQYF TGTGCCAGCAGTCAGTACGTGGGGATGGACTACGAGCAGTACTTC
few NA TRBJ1-1 TRBV5-1 CASSLRQKNTEAFF TGCGCCAGCAGCTTGAGGCAGAAGAACACTGAAGCTTTCTTT
many NA TRBJ2-7 TRBV6-2/TRBV6-3 CASSYGQSEQYF TGTGCCAGCAGTTATGGACAAAGCGAGCAGTACTTC
NA TRBD1 TRBJ1-1 TRBV6-5 CASSYSGQVVF TGTGCCAGCAGTTACTCGGGACAGGTGGTCTTT
few NA TRBJ1-5 TRBV20-1 CSAVNMGGNQPQHF TGCAGTGCCGTCAACATGGGTGGAAATCAGCCCCAGCATTTT
few TRBD2 TRBJ2-1 TRBV20-1 CSVGTSGSYNEQFF TGCAGTGTCGGGACTAGCGGCTCCTACAATGAGCAGTTCTTC
few TRBD2 TRBJ2-7 TRBV7-9 CASSFTGTSGRAPTYEQYF TGTGCCAGCAGTTTTACCGGGACTAGCGGGAGGGCCCCGACCTACGAGCAGTACTTC
few NA TRBJ2-7 TRBV6-1 CASRADYRDTYEQYF TGTGCCAGCAGGGCAGACTACAGGGATACCTACGAGCAGTACTTC
NA NA TRBJ1-4 TRBV12-3/TRBV12-4 CASRHTGPAIEKLFF TGTGCCAGCAGGCATACAGGGCCCGCCATTGAAAAACTGTTTTTT
few NA TRBJ2-2 TRBV25-1 CASKVTGELFF TGTGCCAGCAAAGTCACCGGGGAGCTGTTTTTT
NA TRBD1 TRBJ2-3 TRBV6-1 CASSGRQGGSTDTQYF TGTGCCAGCAGTGGCAGACAGGGCGGCAGCACAGATACGCAGTATTTT
many NA TRBJ2-3 TRBV7-2 CASRPPGDTQYF TGTGCCAGCAGGCCCCCAGGAGATACGCAGTATTTT
NA NA TRBJ1-2 TRBV29-1 CSVEGGAYGYTF TGCAGCGTTGAAGGAGGGGCCTATGGCTACACCTTC
few NA TRBJ2-7 TRBV30 CAWRGGGYEQYF TGTGCCTGGAGGGGCGGAGGGTACGAGCAGTACTTC
many TRBD1 TRBJ2-7 TRBV7-2 CASSPGQFTSYEQYF TGTGCCAGCAGCCCGGGACAGTTCACTTCCTACGAGCAGTACTTC
many NA TRBJ2-5 TRBV20-1 CSAPLAQGETQYF TGCAGTGCCCCCCTAGCGCAAGGAGAGACCCAGTACTTC
few TRBD2 TRBJ2-1 TRBV4-2 CASSQGPSGDPREQFF TGTGCCAGCAGCCAAGGTCCTAGCGGGGACCCTCGGGAGCAGTTCTTC
many NA TRBJ1-1 TRBV7-9 CASSLDLSAAFF TGTGCCAGCAGCTTAGATCTGTCTGCGGCTTTCTTT
NA NA TRBJ1-5 TRBV14 CASSQDFSQPQHF TGTGCCAGCAGCCAAGATTTCTCTCAGCCCCAGCATTTT
NA NA TRBJ1-4 TRBV15 CATSSVTNEKLFF TGTGCCACCAGCAGCGTAACTAATGAAAAACTGTTTTTT
few TRBD2 TRBJ2-3 TRBV18 CASSILAGEDTQYF TGTGCCAGCTCTATCCTAGCGGGAGAGGATACGCAGTATTTT
NA TRBD2 TRBJ2-1 TRBV5-6 CASSLTLAGGPNEQFF TGTGCCAGCAGCTTGACCTTAGCGGGGGGGCCAAATGAGCAGTTCTTC
few NA TRBJ2-6 TRBV12-3/TRBV12-4 CASSSRGISSGANVLTF TGTGCCAGCAGTTCCCGGGGGATCTCCTCTGGGGCCAACGTCCTGACTTTC
few NA TRBJ2-1 TRBV20-1 CSAIGASYNEQFF TGCAGTGCTATCGGGGCCTCCTACAATGAGCAGTTCTTC
NA TRBD2 TRBJ2-7 TRBV20-1 CSARDPRGLAGGARYEQYF TGCAGTGCTAGAGATCCCAGAGGACTAGCGGGAGGGGCGAGATACGAGCAGTACTTC
NA TRBD2 TRBJ2-3 TRBV6-2/TRBV6-3 CASSRIAGVSTDTQYF TGTGCCAGCAGCCGGATAGCGGGCGTTAGCACAGATACGCAGTATTTT
NA TRBD2 TRBJ2-5 TRBV5-1 CASSFPLNPGLAAGETQYF TGCGCCAGCAGCTTTCCCCTCAATCCGGGACTAGCGGCAGGAGAGACCCAGTACTTC
few NA TRBJ2-2 TRBV12-5 CASGLGRKQGDTGELFF TGTGCTAGTGGTTTGGGCCGAAAGCAGGGAGATACCGGGGAGCTGTTTTTT
few TRBD1 TRBJ1-1 TRBV12-3/TRBV12-4 CASSLDRGGGTEAFF TGTGCCAGCAGTCTCGACAGGGGAGGAGGCACTGAAGCTTTCTTT
NA TRBD2 TRBJ2-1 TRBV7-3 CASSLRTSGYNEQFF TGTGCCAGCAGCTTAAGGACTAGCGGGTACAATGAGCAGTTCTTC
once TRBD1 TRBJ1-2 TRBV2 CASRNTGALYGYTF TGTGCCAGCAGGAATACAGGGGCCCTCTATGGCTACACCTTC
NA TRBD2 TRBJ2-3 TRBV7-3 CASSRRSTSGTTDTQYF TGTGCCAGCAGCCGGAGATCGACTAGCGGTACCACAGATACGCAGTATTTT
few NA TRBJ2-2 TRBV15 CATSRVTGELFF TGTGCCACCAGCAGAGTTACCGGGGAGCTGTTTTTT
NA NA TRBJ2-6 TRBV6-5 CASSTGSSGANVLTF TGTGCCAGCAGTACGGGTTCTTCTGGGGCCAACGTCCTGACTTTC
NA TRBD2 TRBJ2-3 TRBV10-3 CAISRGGGTDTQYF TGTGCCATCTCCCGGGGGGGAGGCACAGATACGCAGTATTTT
few NA TRBJ1-5 TRBV5-1 CASRATEQGGHQPQHF TGCGCCAGCAGGGCGACTGAACAGGGAGGTCATCAGCCCCAGCATTTT
few NA TRBJ1-5 TRBV15 CATSRGEGVSQHF TGTGCCACCAGCAGAGGGGAAGGGGTCTCCCAGCATTTT